The text below deals with one T cell receptor beta chain. Its antigen remains undetermined. No quality values exist for individual bases; no much larger clone is one base distant. The protocol used for the library was the immunoSEQ multiplex PCR assay. Under the source paper's analysis protocol: To diagnose cytomegalovirus status from the catalog of TCR beta chain sequences, a statistical classification framework was built. TCRdb mirrors the immuneACCESS table, restricted to in-frame sequences. Some clones are absent from its copies; in checked studies, under half trace to an unresolved V gene, and the reason for the others is unknown. V and J calls and clone size are given by that table; D and trimming were obtained from the DNA. Counted in this sample were over 85,000 clones; 85% to 95% of them appeared once. The top ten clones comprise less than 1.5% of the sample. The sample is drawn from a study of cytomegalovirus exposure and HLA in healthy donors (dated 2017 in TCRdb). Broadly, across the study: According to a later analysis, the roughly 120 validation repertoires were produced on the same platform as the approximately 600 repertoires of the first cohort. The study aimed to test whether signatures of past pathogen exposure could be identified by cataloging public T cell receptors. Besides the first cohort of approximately 710 subjects, a separate validation cohort made up of over 95 different subjects was used. High-throughput TCR immunosequencing, statistical association of individual TCRs with disease status, and machine learning were combined to predict cytomegalovirus infection status.

Based on the germline V gene, the CDR1 and CDR2 sequences are SGHVS and FQNEAQ. Trimming at the junction amounts to 5 bases on V and 7 bases on J, and the germline ends lie 12 bases apart. The CDR3 numbers 13 residues from cysteine through phenylalanine. The only DNA kept is the CDR3, 39 bases in frame from the first base. The research as a whole found: A few of the identified cytomegalovirus-associated TCR beta chains were confirmed in vitro to be specific for cytomegalovirus antigens. In both the original and validation cohorts, the classifier was reported to diagnose cytomegalovirus status with high specificity and sensitivity. Subsequent analysis determined that TCRs grouped into clusters in the first cohort also showed a tendency toward co-occurrence across the 120 validation repertoires, and approximately 94% of cluster scores exceeded 0. Most TCR sequences were observed very rarely across donors, whereas some public TCRs were present in many individuals. In the study, 150 to 200 TCR beta chains were listed as associated with cytomegalovirus. A later analysis had no HLA typing for the validation cohort, so co-occurrence there was scored across all 130 or so repertoires. According to the authors, the approach could potentially be generalized to other disease states and immunological phenotypes.

The donors belonged to the validation cohort of around 130 subjects, which was separate from the roughly 700-subject first cohort. This receptor was obtained from a woman in her thirties in good health and CMV-seropositive. The rearrangement joined TRBV7-8 to TRBJ2-1; the D gene identity is not certain. Input material: PBMCs. CDR3 protein: CASSPPGHNEQFF. The nucleotides read TGTGCCAGCAGCCCCCCGGGTCATAATGAGCAGTTCTTC.